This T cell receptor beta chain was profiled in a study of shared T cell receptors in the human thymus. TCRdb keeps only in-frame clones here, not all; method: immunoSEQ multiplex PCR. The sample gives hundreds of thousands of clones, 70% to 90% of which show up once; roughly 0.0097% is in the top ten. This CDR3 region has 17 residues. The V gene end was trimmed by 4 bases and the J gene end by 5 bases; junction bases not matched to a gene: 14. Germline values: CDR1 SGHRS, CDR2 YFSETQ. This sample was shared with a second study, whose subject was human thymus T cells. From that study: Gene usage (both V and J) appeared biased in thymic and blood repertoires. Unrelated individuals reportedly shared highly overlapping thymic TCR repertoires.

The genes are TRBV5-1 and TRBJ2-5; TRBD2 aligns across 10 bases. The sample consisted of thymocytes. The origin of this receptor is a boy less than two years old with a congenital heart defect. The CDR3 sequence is CASSPGLAGALRETQYF. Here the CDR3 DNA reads TGCGCCAGCAGCCCCGGGCTAGCGGGAGCCCTCCGGGAGACCCAGTACTTC.